In its sample, the clone carrying this TCR beta chain was seen a few times. The data derive from a study of T cells after yellow fever vaccination. This CDR3 spans 15 amino acids. CDR1 is MNHEY, CDR2 SVGAGI, per germline. Unmatched junction bases numbered 5, after V lost 2 bases and J lost 4 bases. Each CDR3 protein is one row after TCRdb ran MiXCR on the 5' RACE reads. The sample includes about 330,000 distinct CDR3 sequences, 4.1% of them seen just once. This chain joins TRBV6-5 and TRBJ1-3; TRBD1 matches at 7 bases. The sequencing used PBMCs, collected 5 days after the yellow fever booster vaccination. This clonotype was sampled from a man younger than 30 who received the YFV17D yellow fever vaccine. The CDR3 DNA reads as TGTGCCAGCAGTTACCGACAGGGAGTGGGAAACACCATATATTTT. Translating gives CASSYRQGVGNTIYF.